The clone carrying this TCR beta chain was seen ten or more times. The data were obtained in a study of neurological immune-mediated disorders. Unsorted libraries were prepared from 2 million PBMCs held at -80 C. cDNA was made by 5'RACE with 10-nucleotide random UMIs. Over 200 million TCR-beta sequences from 15-18 subjects were obtained in each sequencing run. TCRdb re-called the 5' RACE reads with MiXCR, one entry per CDR3 protein. The sample includes about 48,000 distinct CDR3 sequences, over 9% of them seen just once. J was trimmed by 0 bases and V by 6 bases; bases with no gene match: 8. CDR1 is DFQATT and CDR2 is SNEGSKA in the germline V gene (reference sequence). The CDR3 is 15 residues long.

Sequencing was carried out using PBMCs. The clonotype originates from a woman between 40 and 50 years old with HTLV-1-associated myelopathy (HAM/TSP). The chain carries TRBV20-1 and TRBJ2-7; TRBD1 agrees at 10 bases. The CDR3 protein is CSAQRDRGISYEQYF. In nucleotides, the CDR3 is TGCAGTGCCCAAAGGGACAGGGGTATCTCCTACGAGCAGTACTTC.